These 26 T cell receptor beta chains were sequenced from one sample in a study of radiation and T cells in renal cell carcinoma. The data were produced by immunoSEQ multiplex PCR, yet TCRdb's version contains in-frame clones alone and is incomplete. The repertoire includes around 80,000 clones, over 80% of them detected once, and 5.8% sits in the top ten. Time point specified: blood 2 weeks post-SBRT. Indicated treatment: 15 Gy SBRT to primary tumor, nephrectomy 4 weeks later. The sample was blood, taken from a patient whose treatment included radiotherapy and nephrectomy. These receptors were taken from a man between 60 and 75 years old with renal cell carcinoma.

The genes are TRBV5-6 and TRBJ2-5; D remains unclear. V shed 4 bases and J shed 5 bases, with 15 bases lying between them. Germline V gives CDR1 SGHDT, CDR2 YYEEEE. The CDR3 runs 14 residues. Written as DNA, the CDR3 is TGTGCCAGCAGCCCCACCGGCCAAGGGGAGACCCAGTACTTC. Its translation: CASSPTGQGETQYF.

The J gene is TRBJ2-7, the V gene TRBV9; D is unclear. Germline CDR1 and CDR2: SGDLS and YYNGEE. The CDR3 totals 14 residues. V was shortened by 4 bases and J by 0 bases, with 11 bases between the two germline ends. The CDR3 loop reads CASSPQESSYEQYF. In DNA form, the CDR3 reads TGTGCCAGCAGCCCCCAGGAGAGCTCCTACGAGCAGTACTTC.

The chain employs TRBV18 and TRBJ2-1, with D perhaps TRBD1 (6 bases). CDR3 length: 14 amino acids. The V and J ends lost 0 bases and 9 bases respectively, with 12 bases between them. CDR1 KGHSH and CDR2 LQKENI come from the germline V gene. The CDR3 DNA sequence: TGTGCCAGCTCACCACCCAACAGGGAGTTTGAGCAGTTCTTC. It specifies CASSPPNREFEQFF.

This sequence joins TRBV18 and TRBJ2-7; 7 positions match TRBD1. CDR1 is KGHSH and CDR2 is LQKENI in the germline V gene. J was trimmed by 3 bases and V by 6 bases; bases with no gene match: 8. The CDR3 contains 14 residues. Here the CDR3 DNA reads TGTGCCAGCTCCTCGGGACAGCCCCTCTACGAGCAGTACTTC. Translated, it gives CASSSGQPLYEQYF. The whole variable domain, filled in from reference TRBV18 and TRBJ2-7, reads NAGVMQNPRHLVRRRGQEARLRCSPMKGHSHVYWYRQLPEEGLKFMVYLQKENIIDESGMPKERFSAEFPKEGPSILRIQQVVRGDSAAYFCASSSGQPLYEQYFGPGTRLTVT.

The chain is built from TRBV4-3 and TRBJ2-2; D uncertain. Germline V gene lookup returns CDR1 LGHNA and CDR2 YSLEER. The germline V and J ends were trimmed by 2 bases and 7 bases, with 14 bases remaining between them. The CDR3 spans 15 residues. The chain's CDR3 is CASSQSLGPIGELFF. The CDR3 DNA sequence: TGCGCCAGCAGCCAATCTTTAGGGCCTATCGGGGAGCTGTTTTTT.

V gene TRBV7-8 combines with J gene TRBJ2-7; 8 positions agree with TRBD2. The CDR3 sequence is 12 residues long. From germline, CDR1 is SGHVS and CDR2 FQNEAQ. Trimming removed 3 bases from V and 7 bases from J; junction bases left unmatched: 2. CDR3 sequence reads: CASSLLAGEQYF. The CDR3 nucleotides are TGTGCCAGCAGCTTGTTAGCGGGGGAGCAGTACTTC.

In this sample, this clone turned up once. This sequence joins TRBV27 and TRBJ1-5; no clear D gene. There are 13 residues in the CDR3. Germline values: CDR1 MNHEY, CDR2 SMNVEV (reference sequence). V shed 3 bases and J shed 8 bases, with 11 bases lying between them. The CDR3 is CASSLNPFEPQHF. The CDR3 region has the DNA TGTGCCAGCAGTTTGAACCCCTTTGAGCCCCAGCATTTT.

V is TRBV19 and J is TRBJ1-2; TRBD1 agrees at 10 bases. CDR3 length: 17 amino acids. Germline CDR1 and CDR2: LNHDA and SQIVND (reference sequence). With V trimmed by 7 bases and J by 4 bases, 15 bases remained unmatched. The CDR3 reads CASTSGTGVFFGYGYTF. The CDR3 DNA follows: TGTGCCAGTACTTCCGGGACAGGGGTGTTTTTTGGCTATGGCTACACCTTC. Using reference TRBV19 and TRBJ1-2 for the parts outside the CDR3, the full variable domain is DGGITQSPKYLFRKEGQNVTLSCEQNLNHDAMYWYRQDPGQGLRLIYYSQIVNDFQKGDIAEGYSVSREKKESFPLTVTSAQKNPTAFYLCASTSGTGVFFGYGYTFGSGTRLTVV.

On this clone: A much bigger clone sits one base away, suggesting this may be a read error. V gene TRBV19 combines with J gene TRBJ1-5; 8 bases map to TRBD1. The CDR3 has 12 amino acids. Germline lookup yields CDR1 LNHDA and CDR2 SQIVND (reference sequence). The trim removed 5 bases at V and 7 bases at J, leaving 1 base unmatched. CDR3 residues: CASSYRGQPQHF. CDR3 DNA sequence: TGTGCCAGTAGTTACAGGGGGCAGCCCCAGCATTTT.

This clone was picked up one time. This sequence joins TRBV7-2 and TRBJ2-6; D gene ambiguous. The V end lost 4 bases, the J end lost 3 bases, and 7 bases lay between the germline ends. The CDR3 runs to 14 residues. The V gene's germline CDR1 is SGHTA and CDR2 FQGNSA. This CDR3 is CASSSPYGANVLTF. CDR3 bases: TGTGCCAGCAGCTCCCCTTATGGGGCCAACGTCCTGACTTTC. Full variable domain (missing parts from reference TRBV7-2 and TRBJ2-6): GAGVSQSPSNKVTEKGKDVELRCDPISGHTALYWYRQSLGQGLEFLIYFQGNSAPDKSGLPSDRFSAERTGGSVSTLTIQRTQQEDSAVYLCASSSPYGANVLTFGAGSRLTVL.

This clone has only a few counts. The rearrangement joins TRBV5-3 to TRBJ1-4, with 8 bases lining up with TRBD1. TRBV5-3 is classed as an ORF, of uncertain function. With V trimmed by 0 bases and J by 0 bases, 4 bases remained unmatched. This CDR3 has 17 amino acids. The CDR3 nucleotides are TGTGCCAGAAGCTTGGGAGGGACAGGAGCAACTAATGAAAAACTGTTTTTT. Translated: CARSLGGTGATNEKLFF.

The chain joins TRBV4-1 to TRBJ2-2, with 8 bases fitting TRBD2. Germline CDR1 is MGHRA and CDR2 is YSYEKL. The V and J ends lost 5 bases and 6 bases, in that order; junction bases with no gene match: 14. The CDR3 sequence is 17 residues long. The CDR3 nucleotides read TGCGCCAGCAGCTCGGGGCTGTGGCGGGAGGAGTCCGGGGAGCTGTTTTTT. It codes for CASSSGLWREESGELFF.

The CDR3 loop is CASSLERYNEQFF. The CDR3 coding sequence is TGTGCCAGCAGCTTAGAACGTTACAATGAGCAGTTCTTC. The V and J genes are TRBV7-8 and TRBJ2-1; D ambiguous. The germline V gene has CDR1 SGHVS and CDR2 FQNEAQ. The V end lost 1 base, the J end lost 4 bases, and 5 bases lay between the germline ends. This CDR3 spans 13 amino acids. Together with reference TRBV7-8 and TRBJ2-1, the CDR3 gives the full variable domain: GAGVSQSPRYKVAKRGQDVALRCDPISGHVSLFWYQQALGQGPEFLTYFQNEAQLDKSGLPSDRFFAERPEGSVSTLKIQRTQQEDSAVYLCASSLERYNEQFFGPGTRLTVL.

CDR3 region: CASSPDGREEGEQFF. In nucleotides, the CDR3 is TGTGCCAGCAGCCCGGATGGGCGGGAGGAGGGTGAGCAGTTCTTC. The chain has TRBV5-4 and TRBJ2-1; 8 bases agree with TRBD2. Per the germline V gene, CDR1 is SGHNT and CDR2 is YYREEE (reference sequence). Trimming removed 4 bases from V and 9 bases from J; junction bases left unmatched: 12. The CDR3 sequence is 15 residues long.

This chain connects TRBV6-1 to TRBJ2-1, with a weak D call TRBD1 (5 bases). CDR3 length: 14 residues. CDR1 is MNHNS, CDR2 SASEGT, per germline. Trimming pared 8 bases from V and 4 bases from J, leaving 15 bases between. CDR3: CASQGETHYNEQFF. In DNA form, the CDR3 reads TGTGCCAGCCAGGGCGAGACTCATTACAATGAGCAGTTCTTC.

V gene TRBV5-1 combines with J gene TRBJ2-1; weak D call: TRBD2 (6 bases). The CDR3 covers 15 residues. The germline V gene has CDR1 SGHRS and CDR2 YFSETQ. Trimming left V 0 bases short and J 8 bases short, with 15 bases between. Written as DNA, the CDR3 is TGCGCCAGCAGCTTGGTCAGACGGGGAGGCGATGAGCAGTTCTTC. This translates into CASSLVRRGGDEQFF.

V gene TRBV6-5 combines with J gene TRBJ1-1, with 7 bases matching TRBD1. CDR3 length: 15 amino acids. After removal of 2 bases from V and 11 bases from J, the junction contained 14 bases not matched to a gene. Germline CDR1 MNHEY, CDR2 SVGAGI. CDR3 residues: CASSYGQAVIRHAFF. In nucleotides, the CDR3 is TGTGCCAGCAGTTACGGACAGGCCGTGATTAGGCACGCTTTCTTT.

The gene calls are TRBV4-3 and TRBJ2-2; D is uncertain. CDR3 length: 15 amino acids. V was trimmed by 0 bases and J by 5 bases, leaving 10 bases between them. Per germline, CDR1 LGHNA and CDR2 YSLEER. DNA of the CDR3: TGCGCCAGCAGCCAAGAGAACAGCTTTACCGGGGAGCTGTTTTTT. Translated, it gives CASSQENSFTGELFF.

The chain recombines TRBV6-5 with TRBJ2-7; no clear D. Per the germline V gene, CDR1 is MNHEY and CDR2 is SVGAGI. The ends were cut back, 5 bases at V and 2 bases at J, with 13 bases in the middle. The CDR3 runs to 14 residues. The chain's CDR3 is CASSLRSSAYEQYF. The DNA of the CDR3 is TGTGCCAGCAGTCTCCGGTCCAGTGCCTACGAGCAGTACTTC.

This chain links TRBV5-1 with TRBJ2-3; D perhaps matches TRBD1 (6 bases). Germline V CDR1 and CDR2: SGHRS, YFSETQ. Trimming shortened V by 6 bases and J by 6 bases, and 14 bases separated the two germline ends. The CDR3 runs 13 residues. As DNA, the CDR3 is TGCGCCAGCACCCAAGGGGGTCAGGATACGCAGTATTTT. Its translation is CASTQGGQDTQYF.

The chain couples TRBV7-9 to TRBJ2-2; no clear D gene. The germline gives CDR1 SEHNR, CDR2 FQNEAQ (reference sequence). The V end was cut by 1 base, the J end by 6 bases, with 6 bases between. This CDR3 is 13 amino acids long. The CDR3 coding sequence is TGTGCCAGCAGCTTAGTTGGGGCCGGGGAGCTGTTTTTT. This gives the protein CASSLVGAGELFF.

This clone occurred once. This rearrangement joins TRBV15 to TRBJ1-2; a possible D gene is TRBD1 (5 bases). CDR1 and CDR2 (germline): LNHNV, YYDKDF (reference sequence). The CDR3 has 16 amino acids. V dropped 0 bases and J dropped 4 bases, with 15 bases sitting between them. The CDR3 reads CATSRDRGIGLYGYTF. The CDR3 region has the DNA TGTGCCACCAGCAGAGATCGGGGGATAGGGCTCTATGGCTACACCTTC.

This CDR3 is CATQINSGSSDTQYF. CDR3 DNA: TGTGCCACCCAAATCAATAGCGGGAGTTCAGATACGCAGTATTTT. The chain combines TRBV21-1 with TRBJ2-3; whether TRBD2, the table's D call, matches the DNA was not checked. TRBV21-1 is a pseudogene. CDR3 length equals 15 residues.

The genes are TRBV25-1 and TRBJ1-3, with TRBD1 as a possible D gene (6 bases). The V gene lost 6 bases and the J gene lost 2 bases, with 14 bases spanning the gap. The CDR3 has 15 amino acids. Germline CDR1 reads MGHDK; CDR2 reads SYGVNS. The CDR3, as DNA: TGTGCCAGCAGCTTCGCGGGGGGCACTGGAAACACCATATATTTT. Its translation: CASSFAGGTGNTIYF.

The chain carries TRBV7-2 and TRBJ2-3; perhaps TRBD2 as D (6 bases). V lost 4 bases and J 6 bases, leaving 11 bases between the germline ends. Germline V gene data show CDR1 as SGHTA and CDR2 as FQGNSA. The CDR3 runs 13 residues. CDR3 DNA sequence: TGTGCCAGCAGCTCCCTCAGCGGGGATACGCAGTATTTT. The encoded protein is CASSSLSGDTQYF.

The chain uses TRBV5-1 and TRBJ2-1; D is undetermined. The CDR3 sequence is 15 residues long. Per the germline V gene, CDR1 is SGHRS and CDR2 is YFSETQ. V lost 0 bases to trimming and J lost 6 bases, with 13 bases between them. Here the CDR3 DNA reads TGCGCCAGCAGCTTGGAGGGCGCCAGAACCAATGAGCAGTTCTTC. This gives the protein CASSLEGARTNEQFF.